This T cell receptor (beta chain) was observed in a study of blood T cell repertoires in COVID-19. Overall study: From T cells, B-cell-depleted T cells, or PBMCs came the material, which was cDNA or gDNA.

Profiling relied on immunoSEQ multiplex PCR, and the TCRdb table lists in-frame clones only, not all of them. The sample contains 300,000 or so clones, around 85% of which appear only once. The source material was peripheral blood. The sequence was collected from a woman aged 50 to 60 with active or convalescent COVID-19.

CDR3 in DNA: TGTGCCAGCAGCCCCGGAGGAGACTACGAGCAGTACTTC. It translates to CASSPGGDYEQYF. This chain links TRBV13 with TRBJ2-7; D might be TRBD2 (5 bases). CDR1 PRHDT and CDR2 FYEKMQ come from the germline V gene (reference sequence). CDR3 size: 13 residues. Trimming left V 5 bases short and J 3 bases short, with 11 bases between. Using reference TRBV13 and TRBJ2-7 for the parts outside the CDR3, the full variable domain is AAGVIQSPRHLIKEKRETATLKCYPIPRHDTVYWYQQGPGQDPQFLISFYEKMQSDKGSIPDRFSAQQFSDYHSELNMSSLELGDSALYFCASSPGGDYEQYFGPGTRLTVT.